Described below is a single T cell receptor (beta chain) sequence and its context. What it binds is not known. This CDR3 comprises 13 residues. Germline-derived CDR1 and CDR2 are DFQATT and SNEGSKA (reference sequence). Trimming removed 6 bases at V and 5 bases at J, with 16 bases between. The study amplified TCR beta CDR3 regions using RNA transcripts. Second-round multiplex PCR came after a first-round RT-PCR that employed HTBI primers. MiXCR was run by TCRdb on the multiplex PCR reads, yielding one entry per CDR3 protein. The sample records 350,000 to 450,000 distinct CDR3 sequences, 18% being singletons. This record comes from a study of Graves' ophthalmopathy and Graves' hyperthyroidism. Broader study findings: The authors also found most expanded thyroid clonotypes above 0.001 frequency in blood.

Among the exclusions were patients with other autoimmune diseases, uncontrolled infections, pregnancy or lactation. The chain recombines TRBV20-1 with TRBJ2-5, with D uncertain. Sequences were obtained from peripheral blood. The source of this sequence is a woman younger than 30 with Graves' ophthalmopathy. CDR3 sequence: CSARSEPGETQYF. CDR3 DNA: TGCAGTGCCAGAAGCGAACCTGGGGAGACCCAGTACTTC.